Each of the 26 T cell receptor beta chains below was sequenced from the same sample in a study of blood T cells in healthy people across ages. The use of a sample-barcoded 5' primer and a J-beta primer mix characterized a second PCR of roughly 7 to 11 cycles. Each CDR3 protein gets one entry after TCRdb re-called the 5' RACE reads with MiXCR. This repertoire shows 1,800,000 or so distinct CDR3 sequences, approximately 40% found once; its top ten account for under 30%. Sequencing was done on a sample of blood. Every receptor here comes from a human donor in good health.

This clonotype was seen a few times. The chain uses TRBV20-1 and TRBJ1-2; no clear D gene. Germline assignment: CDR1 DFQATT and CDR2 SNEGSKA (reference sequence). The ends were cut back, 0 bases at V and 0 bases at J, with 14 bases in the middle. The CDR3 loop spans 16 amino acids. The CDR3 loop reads CSARDPLVSTNYGYTF. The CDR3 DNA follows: TGCAGTGCTAGAGATCCTTTGGTCTCGACTAACTATGGCTACACCTTC.

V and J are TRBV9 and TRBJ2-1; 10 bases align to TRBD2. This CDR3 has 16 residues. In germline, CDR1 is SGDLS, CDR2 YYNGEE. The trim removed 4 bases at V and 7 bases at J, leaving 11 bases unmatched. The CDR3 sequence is CASSSRILAGYNEQFF. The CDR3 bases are TGTGCCAGCAGCTCTCGAATACTAGCGGGGTATAATGAGCAGTTCTTC.

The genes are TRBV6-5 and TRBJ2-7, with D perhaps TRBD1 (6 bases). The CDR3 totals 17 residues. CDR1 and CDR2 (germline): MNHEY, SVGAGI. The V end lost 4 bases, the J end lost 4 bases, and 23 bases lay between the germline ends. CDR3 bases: TGTGCCAGCAGTTTGGGGCCAAGGGGGACCCCTAGTTACGAGCAGTACTTC. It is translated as CASSLGPRGTPSYEQYF.

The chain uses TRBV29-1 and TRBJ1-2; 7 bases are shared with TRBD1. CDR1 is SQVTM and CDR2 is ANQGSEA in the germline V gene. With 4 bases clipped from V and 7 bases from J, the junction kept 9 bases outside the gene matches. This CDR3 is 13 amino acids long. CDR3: CSVVGDSTVGYTF. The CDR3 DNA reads TGCAGCGTTGTTGGGGACAGCACGGTTGGCTACACCTTC.

As DNA, the CDR3 is TGTGCCAGCAGCCCCAGGGGGGGCGGTTACAATGAGCAGTACTTC. Its translation: CASSPRGGGYNEQYF. V is TRBV28 and J is TRBJ2-4; D assignment may be TRBD1 or TRBD2 (7 bases each). The CDR3 extends over 15 amino acids. V was shortened by 6 bases and J by 13 bases, with 25 bases between the two germline ends. Per germline, CDR1 MDHEN and CDR2 SYDVKM.

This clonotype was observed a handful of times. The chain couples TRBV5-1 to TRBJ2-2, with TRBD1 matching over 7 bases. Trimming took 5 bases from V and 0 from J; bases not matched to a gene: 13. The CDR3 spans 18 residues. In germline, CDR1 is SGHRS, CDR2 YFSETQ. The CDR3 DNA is TGCGCCAGCAGATCTACGCTAAGGGGGCGCTCGAACACCGGGGAGCTGTTTTTT. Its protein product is CASRSTLRGRSNTGELFF. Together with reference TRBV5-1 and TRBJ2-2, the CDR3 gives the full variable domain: KAGVTQTPRYLIKTRGQQVTLSCSPISGHRSVSWYQQTPGQGLQFLFEYFSETQRNKGNFPGRFSGRQFSNSRSEMNVSTLELGDSALYLCASRSTLRGRSNTGELFFGEGSRLTVL.

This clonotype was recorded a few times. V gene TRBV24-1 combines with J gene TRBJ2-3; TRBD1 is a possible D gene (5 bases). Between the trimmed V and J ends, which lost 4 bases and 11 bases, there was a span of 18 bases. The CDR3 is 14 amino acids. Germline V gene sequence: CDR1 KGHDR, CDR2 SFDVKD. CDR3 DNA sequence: TGTGCCACCAGTGACAACCTTAAGGGGAAGGGGCAGTATTTT. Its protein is CATSDNLKGKGQYF.

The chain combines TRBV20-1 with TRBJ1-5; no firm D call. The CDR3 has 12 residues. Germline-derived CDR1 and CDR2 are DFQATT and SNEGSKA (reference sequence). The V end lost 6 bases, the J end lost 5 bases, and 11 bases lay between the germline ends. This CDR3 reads CSASGEDQPQHF. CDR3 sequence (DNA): TGCAGTGCAAGTGGGGAGGATCAGCCCCAGCATTTT.

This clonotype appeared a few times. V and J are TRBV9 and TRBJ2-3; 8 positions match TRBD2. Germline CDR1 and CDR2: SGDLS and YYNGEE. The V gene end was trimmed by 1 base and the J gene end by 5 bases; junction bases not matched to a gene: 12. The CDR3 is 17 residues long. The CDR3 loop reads CASSVTPSGGAGDTQYF. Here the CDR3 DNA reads TGTGCCAGCAGCGTAACCCCCTCCGGGGGGGCGGGAGATACGCAGTATTTT. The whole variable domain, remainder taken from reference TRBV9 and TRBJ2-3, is DSGVTQTPKHLITATGQRVTLRCSPRSGDLSVYWYQQSLDQGLQFLIQYYNGEERAKGNILERFSAQQFPDLHSELNLSSLELGDSALYFCASSVTPSGGAGDTQYFGPGTRLTVL.

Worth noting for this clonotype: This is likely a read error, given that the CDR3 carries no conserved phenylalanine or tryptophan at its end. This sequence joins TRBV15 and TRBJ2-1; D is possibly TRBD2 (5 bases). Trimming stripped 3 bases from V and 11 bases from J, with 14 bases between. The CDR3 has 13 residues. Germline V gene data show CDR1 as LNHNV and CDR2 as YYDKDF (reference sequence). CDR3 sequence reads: CATSRQPRDKQFC. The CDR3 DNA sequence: TGTGCCACCAGCAGGCAGCCGAGGGATAAGCAGTTCTGC.

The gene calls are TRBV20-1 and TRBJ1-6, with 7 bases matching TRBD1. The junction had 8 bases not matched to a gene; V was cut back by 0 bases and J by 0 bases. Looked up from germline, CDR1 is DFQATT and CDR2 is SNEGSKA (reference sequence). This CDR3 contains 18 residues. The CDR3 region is CSARDTATGSSYNSPLHF. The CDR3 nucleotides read TGCAGTGCTAGAGATACAGCGACAGGGAGCTCCTATAATTCACCCCTCCACTTT.

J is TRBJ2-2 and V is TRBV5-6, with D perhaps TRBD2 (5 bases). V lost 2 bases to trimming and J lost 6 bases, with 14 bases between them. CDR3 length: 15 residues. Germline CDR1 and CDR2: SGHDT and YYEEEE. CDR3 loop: CASSFNWIGAGELFF. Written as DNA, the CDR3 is TGTGCCAGCAGCTTTAATTGGATCGGGGCCGGGGAGCTGTTTTTT.

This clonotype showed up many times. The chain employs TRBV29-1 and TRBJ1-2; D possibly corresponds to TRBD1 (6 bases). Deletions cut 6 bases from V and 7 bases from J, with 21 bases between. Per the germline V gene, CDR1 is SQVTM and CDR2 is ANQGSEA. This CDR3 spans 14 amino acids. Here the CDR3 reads CSVDIQQGPLGYTF. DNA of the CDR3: TGCAGCGTCGACATCCAACAGGGTCCGCTTGGCTACACCTTC.

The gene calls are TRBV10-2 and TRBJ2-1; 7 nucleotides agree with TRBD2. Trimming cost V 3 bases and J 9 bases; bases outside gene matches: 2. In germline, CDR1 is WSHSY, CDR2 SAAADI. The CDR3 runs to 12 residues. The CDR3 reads CASSEWGGEQFF. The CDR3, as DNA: TGCGCCAGCAGTGAATGGGGGGGTGAGCAGTTCTTC.

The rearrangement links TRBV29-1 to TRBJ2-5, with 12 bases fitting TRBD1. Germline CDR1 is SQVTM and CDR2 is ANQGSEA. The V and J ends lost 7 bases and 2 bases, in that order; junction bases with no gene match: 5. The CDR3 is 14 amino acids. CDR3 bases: TGCAGCGCCCGGGACAGGGGGCATCAAGAGACCCAGTACTTC. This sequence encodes CSARDRGHQETQYF.

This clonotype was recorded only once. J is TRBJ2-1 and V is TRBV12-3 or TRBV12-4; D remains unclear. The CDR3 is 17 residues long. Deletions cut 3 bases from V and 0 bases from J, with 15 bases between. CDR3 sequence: CASSFLSVRSSYNEQFF. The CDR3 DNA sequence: TGTGCCAGCAGTTTTTTAAGCGTCCGTTCCTCCTACAATGAGCAGTTCTTC.

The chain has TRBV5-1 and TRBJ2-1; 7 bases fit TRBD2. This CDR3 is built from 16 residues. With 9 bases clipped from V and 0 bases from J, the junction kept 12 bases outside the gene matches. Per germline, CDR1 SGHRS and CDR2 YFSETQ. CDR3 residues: CANSMVGGSSYNEQFF. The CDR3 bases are TGCGCCAACAGTATGGTGGGGGGGAGCTCCTACAATGAGCAGTTCTTC. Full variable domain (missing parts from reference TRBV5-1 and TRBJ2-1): KAGVTQTPRYLIKTRGQQVTLSCSPISGHRSVSWYQQTPGQGLQFLFEYFSETQRNKGNFPGRFSGRQFSNSRSEMNVSTLELGDSALYLCANSMVGGSSYNEQFFGPGTRLTVL.

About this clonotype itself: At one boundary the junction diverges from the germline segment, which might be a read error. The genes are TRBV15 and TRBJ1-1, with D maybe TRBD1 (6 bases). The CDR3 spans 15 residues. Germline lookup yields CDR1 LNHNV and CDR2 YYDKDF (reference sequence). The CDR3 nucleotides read TGCGCCACCAGCAGGTCGGGGGCCCGGAACACTGAAGCTTTCTTT. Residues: CATSRSGARNTEAFF.

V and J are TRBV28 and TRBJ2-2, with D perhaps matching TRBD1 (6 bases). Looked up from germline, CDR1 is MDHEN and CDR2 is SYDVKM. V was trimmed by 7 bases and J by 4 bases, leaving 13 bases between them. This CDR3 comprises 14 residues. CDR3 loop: CASMSLGGTGELFF. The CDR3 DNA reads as TGTGCCAGCATGAGCCTAGGGGGCACCGGGGAGCTGTTTTTT.

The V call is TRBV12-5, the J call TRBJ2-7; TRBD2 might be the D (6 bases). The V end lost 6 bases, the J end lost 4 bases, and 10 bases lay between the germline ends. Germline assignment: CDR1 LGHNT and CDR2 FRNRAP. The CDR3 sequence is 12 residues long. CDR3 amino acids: CASGLGLYEQYF. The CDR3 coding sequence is TGTGCTAGTGGCCTGGGACTGTACGAGCAGTACTTC.

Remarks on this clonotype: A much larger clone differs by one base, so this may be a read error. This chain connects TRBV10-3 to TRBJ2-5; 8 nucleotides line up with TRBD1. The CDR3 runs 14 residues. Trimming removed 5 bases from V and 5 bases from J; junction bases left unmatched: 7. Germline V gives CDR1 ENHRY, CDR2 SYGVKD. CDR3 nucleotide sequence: TGTGCCATCAGTCCCCAGGGGGCGACGGAGACCCAGTACTTC. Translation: CAISPQGATETQYF.

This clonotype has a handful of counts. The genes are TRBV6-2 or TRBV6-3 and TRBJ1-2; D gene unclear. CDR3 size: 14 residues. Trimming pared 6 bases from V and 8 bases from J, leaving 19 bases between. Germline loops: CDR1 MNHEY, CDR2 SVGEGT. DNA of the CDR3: TGTGCCAGCAGCTTATCACGAGCGGGTAGCGGCTACACCTTC. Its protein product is CASSLSRAGSGYTF.

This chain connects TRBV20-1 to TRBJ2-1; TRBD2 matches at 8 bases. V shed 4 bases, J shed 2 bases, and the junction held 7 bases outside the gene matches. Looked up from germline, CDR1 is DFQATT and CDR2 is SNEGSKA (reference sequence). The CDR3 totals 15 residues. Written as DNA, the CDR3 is TGCAGTGCTATCGCCGCGGGGGGAGCCTACAATGAGCAGTTCTTC. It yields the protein CSAIAAGGAYNEQFF.

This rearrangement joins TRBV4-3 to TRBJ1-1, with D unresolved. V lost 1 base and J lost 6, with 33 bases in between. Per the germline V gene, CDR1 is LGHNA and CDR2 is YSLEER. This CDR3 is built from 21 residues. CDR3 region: CASSQGLSEGFSSGYMAEAFF. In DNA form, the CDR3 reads TGCGCCAGCAGCCAAGGTCTTAGCGAGGGTTTTAGTTCGGGATACATGGCTGAAGCTTTCTTT.

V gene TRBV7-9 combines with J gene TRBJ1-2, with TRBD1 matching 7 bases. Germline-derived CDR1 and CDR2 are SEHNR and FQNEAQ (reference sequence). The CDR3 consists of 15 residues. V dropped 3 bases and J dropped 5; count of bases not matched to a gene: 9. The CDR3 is CASSLRQGGRYGYTF. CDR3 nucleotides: TGTGCCAGCAGCTTGAGACAGGGCGGTCGGTATGGCTACACCTTC.

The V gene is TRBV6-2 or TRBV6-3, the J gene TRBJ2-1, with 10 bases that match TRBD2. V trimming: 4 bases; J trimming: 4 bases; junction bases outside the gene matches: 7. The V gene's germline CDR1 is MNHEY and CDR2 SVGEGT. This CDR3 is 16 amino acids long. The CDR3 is CASSLRPSGGYNEQFF. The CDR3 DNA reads TGTGCCAGCAGTTTACGACCTAGCGGGGGATACAATGAGCAGTTCTTC.